Listed below are T cell receptor beta chains from one sample, sequenced in a study of T cells in Graves' hyperthyroidism and ophthalmopathy. Via MiXCR, TCRdb re-called the multiplex PCR reads, giving one row per CDR3 protein. This table has more than 350,000 distinct CDR3 sequences, approximately 15% appearing once. The sample consisted of blood. These receptors all stem from a woman aged 25 to 45 with Graves' hyperthyroidism. Both conserved end residues are part of each CDR3. Each record gives: D gene, clone size, J gene, V gene, CDR3 protein, CDR3 DNA. D genes are given only for firm matches. Clone size, where shown, is once, few, many, or a class for clones that have expanded.

- many TRBJ2-5 TRBV3-1 CASSQVLVREETQYF TGTGCCAGCAGCCAAGTCCTAGTCAGAGAAGAGACCCAGTACTTC
TRBD1 few TRBJ1-1 TRBV6-1 CASSEKGAGGAFF TGTGCCAGCAGTGAAAAGGGGGCAGGAGGAGCTTTCTTT
- many TRBJ2-7 TRBV9 CASSVEQDPLYEQYF TGTGCCAGCAGCGTAGAACAGGACCCGCTCTACGAGCAGTACTTC
- few TRBJ1-4 TRBV2 CASERGGSNEKLFF TGTGCCAGCGAAAGGGGGGGGTCTAATGAAAAACTGTTTTTT
- - TRBJ2-4 TRBV6-5 CASSYTFAVAKNIQYF TGTGCCAGCAGTTACACCTTTGCGGTAGCCAAAAACATTCAGTACTTC
- few TRBJ2-1 TRBV29-1 CSVEFGASSYNEQFF TGCAGCGTTGAATTCGGGGCGAGCTCCTACAATGAGCAGTTCTTC
TRBD1 many TRBJ1-1 TRBV6-1 CASSLTGAGTEAFF TGTGCCAGCAGCCTCACAGGGGCTGGCACTGAAGCTTTCTTT
- few TRBJ2-7 TRBV18 CASSPQGDKQYF TGTGCCAGCTCACCACAAGGGGACAAGCAGTACTTC
- - TRBJ1-1 TRBV20-1 CSARRGSEKQNTEAFF TGCAGTGCTAGGCGAGGGTCTGAGAAACAGAACACTGAAGCTTTCTTT
- - TRBJ2-3 TRBV11-2 CASSYTLQGGPTDTQYF TGTGCCAGCAGTTACACGTTACAGGGGGGGCCCACAGATACGCAGTATTTT
- many TRBJ2-2 TRBV24-1 CATSDLRLGNTGELFF TGTGCCACCAGTGATTTACGACTAGGGAACACCGGGGAGCTGTTTTTT
- - TRBJ2-7 TRBV2 CASSEGGAAYEQYF TGTGCCAGCAGTGAAGGCGGCGCCGCCTACGAGCAGTACTTC
- many TRBJ2-1 TRBV7-6 CASSPSWDDEQFF TGTGCCAGCAGCCCAAGTTGGGACGATGAGCAGTTCTTC
- many TRBJ2-7 TRBV28 CASARGYEQYF TGTGCCAGCGCCCGGGGGTACGAGCAGTACTTC
TRBD1 many TRBJ1-2 TRBV2 CASRDRVNYGYTF TGTGCCAGCAGGGACAGGGTGAACTATGGCTACACCTTC
TRBD1 - TRBJ2-5 TRBV6-2/TRBV6-3 CASRAPTGTQETQYF TGTGCCAGCAGGGCCCCGACAGGGACCCAAGAGACCCAGTACTTC
- few TRBJ1-2 TRBV20-1 CSARDIQKGIASNYGYTF TGCAGTGCTAGAGATATACAGAAAGGGATAGCGAGCAACTATGGCTACACCTTC
- few TRBJ2-1 TRBV6-9 CASREIAENNEQFF TGTGCCAGCAGGGAGATAGCGGAAAACAATGAGCAGTTCTTC
TRBD1 few TRBJ1-1 TRBV29-1 CSARTGGHTEAFF TGCAGCGCTAGGACAGGGGGCCACACTGAAGCTTTCTTT
TRBD1 many TRBJ1-5 TRBV4-1 CASSQTTQGDQPQHF TGCGCCAGCAGCCAGACGACACAGGGGGATCAGCCCCAGCATTTT
- - TRBJ2-3 TRBV3-1 CASSPSGPRAVTQYF TGTGCCAGCAGCCCCTCCGGGCCCCGGGCGGTTACGCAGTATTTT
- many TRBJ2-3 TRBV3-1 CASSPWLEDTDTQYF TGTGCCAGCAGCCCGTGGCTTGAAGACACAGATACGCAGTATTTT
TRBD1 - TRBJ1-6 TRBV7-8 CASSLGGTEQSPLHF TGTGCCAGCAGCTTAGGGGGGACAGAACAGTCACCCCTCCACTTT
TRBD2 many TRBJ2-3 TRBV2 CASSEPTSGTQFGTDTQYF TGTGCCAGCAGTGAGCCGACTAGCGGGACCCAGTTCGGCACAGATACGCAGTATTTT
- - TRBJ2-7 TRBV6-1 CASSELSRGEQYF TGTGCCAGCAGTGAGCTGAGCCGGGGCGAGCAGTACTTC
- - TRBJ2-2 TRBV12-3/TRBV12-4 CASSLKGGSGELFF TGTGCCAGCAGTTTAAAGGGAGGCTCCGGGGAGCTGTTTTTT
TRBD1 many TRBJ2-7 TRBV27 CATRPTGGLTGKEQYF TGTGCCACCCGACCCACCGGAGGATTGACAGGGAAAGAGCAGTACTTC
- many TRBJ1-2 TRBV12-3/TRBV12-4 CASTTEGYGYTF TGTGCCAGCACCACGGAGGGCTATGGCTACACCTTC
- many TRBJ1-1 TRBV28 CASRKPTGYHTEAFF TGTGCCAGCAGAAAACCTACAGGGTATCACACTGAAGCTTTCTTT
TRBD1 many TRBJ1-5 TRBV28 CASSPMGQRNQPQHF TGTGCCAGCAGTCCAATGGGACAGCGCAATCAGCCCCAGCATTTT
TRBD1 many TRBJ2-7 TRBV27 CASSFSGTGLYEQYF TGTGCCAGCAGTTTTTCCGGGACAGGGCTCTACGAGCAGTACTTC
- few TRBJ2-2 TRBV20-1 CSASGRETGELFF TGCAGTGCTAGCGGGAGAGAAACCGGGGAGCTGTTTTTT
TRBD1 many TRBJ1-2 TRBV27 CASSLGQMYGYTF TGTGCCAGCAGCCTGGGACAGATGTATGGCTACACCTTC
TRBD2 few TRBJ2-5 TRBV3-1 CASRTSGRFETQYF TGTGCCAGCAGGACTAGCGGGAGGTTTGAGACCCAGTACTTC
- - TRBJ2-7 TRBV6-1 CASTSPRPGGVSSYKQYF TGTGCCAGCACCTCACCTCGACCTGGGGGCGTCAGCTCCTACAAGCAGTACTTC
- - TRBJ2-3 TRBV6-2/TRBV6-3 CASSYSLAEGDTQYF TGTGCCAGCAGTTACTCCTTAGCGGAGGGAGATACGCAGTATTTT
- many TRBJ2-1 TRBV20-1 CSAPPRLSLSYNEQFF TGCAGTGCCCCCCCCCGGCTAAGTCTCTCCTACAATGAGCAGTTCTTC
- many TRBJ1-6 TRBV30 CAWTWQTYNSPLHF TGTGCCTGGACCTGGCAGACCTATAATTCACCCCTCCACTTT
- many TRBJ2-5 TRBV7-2 CASSSWEDGQETQYF TGTGCCAGCAGCTCGTGGGAGGACGGCCAAGAGACCCAGTACTTC
- - TRBJ2-2 TRBV9 CASTPDPRYTGELFF TGTGCCAGCACCCCCGACCCGCGATACACCGGGGAGCTGTTTTTT
TRBD2 - TRBJ2-1 TRBV6-1 CASIIAGGDEQFF TGTGCCAGCATAATTGCGGGAGGTGATGAGCAGTTCTTC
- - TRBJ2-7 TRBV29-1 CSVIVQGGIFEQYF TGCAGCGTTATTGTGCAGGGGGGTATCTTCGAGCAGTACTTC
- - TRBJ1-3 TRBV5-5 CASSLAGVSGNTIYF TGTGCCAGCAGCTTGGCGGGGGTCTCTGGAAACACCATATATTTT
- many TRBJ2-3 TRBV6-6 CASSYSGQISTDTQYF TGTGCCAGCAGTTACTCGGGCCAGATTAGCACAGATACGCAGTATTTT
TRBD1 many TRBJ2-5 TRBV20-1 CSARAGTGGGETQYF TGCAGTGCAAGGGCCGGGACAGGGGGAGGAGAGACCCAGTACTTC
- few TRBJ1-2 TRBV5-1 CASSLDGDLNYGYTF TGCGCCAGCAGCTTGGATGGGGACCTAAACTATGGCTACACCTTC
TRBD1 - TRBJ2-3 TRBV7-6 CASSPQTGTGGADTQYF TGTGCCAGCAGCCCGCAAACCGGGACAGGGGGCGCAGATACGCAGTATTTT
- few TRBJ1-1 TRBV5-4 CASSLTGSRTEAFF TGTGCCAGCAGCTTGACAGGGTCTCGGACTGAAGCTTTCTTT
- many TRBJ2-3 TRBV20-1 CSALLESTDTQYF TGCAGTGCCTTACTAGAAAGCACAGATACGCAGTATTTT
- few TRBJ2-7 TRBV28 CASSSRRAELSYEQYF TGTGCCAGCAGTTCTCGGAGAGCGGAGCTCTCCTACGAGCAGTACTTC
- many TRBJ2-7 TRBV20-1 CSASMAYEQYF TGCAGTGCTAGTATGGCGTACGAGCAGTACTTC
- many TRBJ2-7 TRBV28 CASSPNRGSRYSYEQYF TGTGCCAGCAGTCCGAATAGGGGGTCCCGCTACTCCTACGAGCAGTACTTC
- few TRBJ2-6 TRBV5-1 CASSLADPGANVLTF TGCGCCAGCAGCTTGGCGGACCCTGGGGCCAACGTCCTGACTTTC
- many TRBJ2-7 TRBV7-9 CASSLNQGSYEQYF TGTGCCAGCAGCCTGAACCAGGGGTCCTACGAGCAGTACTTC
TRBD1 many TRBJ2-1 TRBV20-1 CSARGAQGVGEQFF TGCAGTGCTAGAGGGGCACAGGGGGTAGGTGAGCAGTTCTTC
TRBD2 few TRBJ2-1 TRBV7-3 CASSPQTSGKNEQFF TGTGCCAGCAGCCCCCAGACTAGCGGGAAAAATGAGCAGTTCTTC
- many TRBJ1-5 TRBV20-1 CSVSRESNQPQHF TGCAGTGTAAGCAGGGAGAGCAATCAGCCCCAGCATTTT
- - TRBJ2-7 TRBV19 CASSIGVYGLVHEQYF TGTGCCAGTAGTATAGGAGTCTACGGATTGGTCCACGAGCAGTACTTC
- few TRBJ1-1 TRBV7-3 CASSLTPLWNTEAFF TGTGCCAGCAGCTTAACGCCCCTCTGGAACACTGAAGCTTTCTTT